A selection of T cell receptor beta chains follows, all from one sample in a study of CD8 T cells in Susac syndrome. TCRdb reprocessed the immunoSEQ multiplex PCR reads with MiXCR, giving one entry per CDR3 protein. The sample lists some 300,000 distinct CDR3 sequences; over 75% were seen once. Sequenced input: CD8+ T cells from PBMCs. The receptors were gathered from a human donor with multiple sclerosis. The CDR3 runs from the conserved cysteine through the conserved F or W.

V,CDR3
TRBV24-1,CATSTQGLDTGELFF
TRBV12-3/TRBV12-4,CASSQGQAGSSNQPQHF
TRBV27,CASSWTLNTGELFF
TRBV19,CASSIAVEPQHF
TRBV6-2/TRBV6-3,CASSYSEGFPYEQYF
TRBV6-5,CASSYSSSNEQFF
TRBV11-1,CASSIEGASSYEQYF
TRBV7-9,CASISWMSTDTQYF
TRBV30,CAWTGTSLSPAF
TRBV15,CATEGASGRFYNEQFF
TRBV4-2,CASSQLWADTGELFF
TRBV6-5,CASSYSSSGSPSPTTDTQYF
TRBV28,CASSLRTESANTGELFF
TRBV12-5,CASWKGGWRDTQYF
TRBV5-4,CASSIYQGNAGYEQYF
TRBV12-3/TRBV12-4,CASSLGPNFRGEAFF
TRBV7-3,CASSSSPSDEQFF
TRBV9,CASSGAADRNYGYTF